The 16 T cell receptor beta chains below come from one sample, sequenced in a study of blood T cell repertoires in COVID-19. Clones were sequenced by immunoSEQ multiplex PCR, and TCRdb holds only the in-frame ones, with some missing. The data contain a few hundred thousand clones, roughly 88% of them singletons. Material for sequencing was PBMCs or T cells enriched from blood (not recorded which). The source is a woman between 18 and 30 years old who had been exposed to COVID-19.

The chain recombines TRBV15 with TRBJ2-7; 7 bases map to TRBD1. The length of the CDR3 is 14 residues. V lost 7 bases to trimming and J lost 3 bases; unmatched junction nucleotides: 9. In germline, CDR1 is LNHNV, CDR2 YYDKDF (reference sequence). The CDR3 loop is CATNTGTDNYEQYF. In nucleotides, the CDR3 is TGTGCCACCAACACCGGGACAGATAACTACGAGCAGTACTTC. Drawing the rest from reference TRBV15 and TRBJ2-7, the complete variable domain is DAMVIQNPRYQVTQFGKPVTLSCSQTLNHNVMYWYQQKSSQAPKLLFHYYDKDFNNEADTPDNFQSRRPNTSFCFLDIRSPGLGDTAMYLCATNTGTDNYEQYFGPGTRLTVT.

The rearrangement links TRBV7-2 to TRBJ2-1; TRBD2 aligns across 10 bases. Trimming cost V 2 bases and J 9 bases; bases outside gene matches: 16. Germline CDR1 is SGHTA and CDR2 is FQGNSA. The CDR3 sequence is 18 residues long. The CDR3, as DNA: TGTGCCAGCAGCTTACCCCTAGCGGGAGTGGGGATCAGCGGTGAGCAGTTCTTC. As protein: CASSLPLAGVGISGEQFF.

This rearrangement joins TRBV19 to TRBJ2-1; 10 positions match TRBD2. CDR1 and CDR2 from the germline V gene are LNHDA and SQIVND (reference sequence). The CDR3 totals 16 residues. V lost 5 bases to trimming and J lost 5 bases; unmatched junction nucleotides: 9. The CDR3 here is CASSATSGRPHNEQFF. The CDR3 nucleotides read TGTGCCAGTAGTGCGACTAGCGGGCGGCCGCACAATGAGCAGTTCTTC.

The V call is TRBV11-2, the J call TRBJ2-7; 10 nucleotides line up with TRBD2. The CDR3 is made up of 14 amino acids. Germline V gene sequence: CDR1 SGHAT, CDR2 FQNNGV. V dropped 1 base and J dropped 5; count of bases not matched to a gene: 2. The CDR3 DNA reads TGTGCCAGCAGCTTAGGGACTAGCGGCCACGAGCAGTACTTC. This sequence encodes CASSLGTSGHEQYF.

This chain uses TRBV13 with TRBJ1-1, with D hard to call. The germline CDR1 and CDR2 sequences are PRHDT and FYEKMQ (reference sequence). CDR3 size: 13 residues. Trimming pared 3 bases from V and 4 bases from J, leaving 9 bases between. The CDR3 sequence is CASSFIGSTEAFF. In nucleotides, the CDR3 is TGTGCCAGCAGCTTTATTGGGAGCACTGAAGCTTTCTTT.

The chain couples TRBV27 to TRBJ1-2; tentative D call: TRBD1 (6 bases). V was pared by 6 bases and J by 3 bases, with 20 bases between. This CDR3 contains 16 residues. Per the germline V gene, CDR1 is MNHEY and CDR2 is SMNVEV (reference sequence). CDR3 coding DNA: TGTGCCAGCAGCCCGATGCCTCAGGGGTCCCACTATGGCTACACCTTC. Amino acids: CASSPMPQGSHYGYTF.

The chain couples TRBV5-1 to TRBJ2-7; D is unresolved. CDR1 and CDR2 (germline): SGHRS, YFSETQ. This CDR3 region has 16 residues. V was trimmed by 3 bases and J by 1 base, leaving 17 bases between them. The CDR3 nucleotides are TGCGCCAGCAGCTCCCCCCGGTTGCATATATCCTACGAGCAGTACTTC. It yields the protein CASSSPRLHISYEQYF.

The chain joins TRBV5-1 to TRBJ1-1; 9 bases are shared with TRBD1. CDR1 and CDR2 (germline): SGHRS, YFSETQ. Trimming removed 4 bases from V and 5 bases from J; junction bases left unmatched: 9. The CDR3 is 15 residues long. CDR3 region: CASSTGTGRLTEAFF. The CDR3 bases are TGCGCCAGCAGCACCGGGACAGGGAGACTTACTGAAGCTTTCTTT.

This chain joins TRBV18 and TRBJ1-1; D remains unclear. The CDR3 runs to 13 residues. The V end lost 3 bases, the J end lost 5 bases, and 10 bases lay between the germline ends. Per the germline V gene, CDR1 is KGHSH and CDR2 is LQKENI. CDR3 sequence reads: CASSPRGPTEAFF. CDR3 coding DNA: TGTGCCAGCTCACCCCGGGGTCCGACTGAAGCTTTCTTT.

V is TRBV6-2 or TRBV6-3 and J is TRBJ2-7; D is possibly TRBD1 (6 bases). This CDR3 is built from 15 residues. The germline CDR1 and CDR2 sequences are MNHEY and SVGEGT. The germline V and J ends were trimmed by 4 bases and 2 bases, with 15 bases remaining between them. This CDR3 is CASSLHQGFAYEQYF. CDR3 DNA: TGTGCCAGCAGTTTACATCAGGGGTTTGCCTACGAGCAGTACTTC.

The genes are TRBV15 and TRBJ1-1; D remains ambiguous. The CDR3 has 15 residues. The V gene lost 0 bases and the J gene lost 1 base, with 9 bases spanning the gap. Germline loops: CDR1 LNHNV, CDR2 YYDKDF (reference sequence). CDR3 in DNA: TGTGCCACCAGCAGAGAGCTGGTAGAGAACACTGAAGCTTTCTTT. Its translation is CATSRELVENTEAFF.

V is TRBV7-2 and J is TRBJ2-5; the D gene is possibly TRBD2 (5 bases). The CDR3 consists of 15 residues. V was pared by 5 bases and J by 0 bases, with 13 bases between. Germline V gene sequence: CDR1 SGHTA, CDR2 FQGNSA. The CDR3 region is CASSQRVQNQETQYF. DNA for the CDR3: TGTGCCAGCAGCCAGAGGGTGCAGAACCAAGAGACCCAGTACTTC.

This chain joins TRBV15 and TRBJ2-3, with D possibly being TRBD2 (5 bases). The CDR3 totals 19 residues. Trimming took off 1 base at V and 0 bases at J, with 20 bases between the two ends. Germline assignment: CDR1 LNHNV and CDR2 YYDKDF (reference sequence). CDR3 in amino acids: CATSRGNFGGLASTDTQYF. The CDR3 region has the DNA TGTGCCACCAGCAGAGGCAATTTTGGTGGACTTGCTAGCACAGATACGCAGTATTTT.

The rearrangement uses TRBV27 and TRBJ2-1; 8 bases match TRBD2. The J segment lost 10 bases and the V segment lost 5 bases, leaving 13 bases of the junction unmatched. The CDR3 contains 15 residues. Germline CDR1 reads MNHEY; CDR2 reads SMNVEV (reference sequence). CDR3 region: CASSPGLGAVTEQFF. The CDR3 region has the DNA TGTGCCAGCAGTCCGGGACTAGGGGCCGTTACGGAGCAGTTCTTC.

Details on this clone: The same CDR3 can be traced to other DNA sequences in this sample. This chain uses TRBV28 with TRBJ1-5; 7 nucleotides match TRBD1. The germline V gene encodes CDR1 MDHEN and CDR2 SYDVKM. This CDR3 has 15 amino acids. The V and J ends lost 3 bases and 2 bases, in that order; junction bases with no gene match: 4. The CDR3 is CASSFTGARNQPQHF. CDR3 DNA: TGTGCCAGCAGTTTCACAGGGGCGCGCAATCAGCCCCAGCATTTT.

The V and J genes are TRBV10-2 and TRBJ2-7, with D hard to call. The CDR3 is 11 amino acids. The V gene's germline CDR1 is WSHSY and CDR2 SAAADI. V gave up 1 base and J gave up 5 bases, with 3 bases separating them. CDR3 protein: CASSEFDEQYF. CDR3 bases: TGCGCCAGCAGTGAGTTCGACGAGCAGTACTTC.